One T cell receptor (beta chain) is described in this entry. Its antigen is not known. Measured with immunoSEQ multiplex PCR; TCRdb has only the in-frame clones, and not every one. The repertoire holds approximately 40,000 clones, approximately 89% seen once, with 1% to 1.5% in the top ten. The data were obtained in a study of T cells in narcolepsy. Germline V gene data show CDR1 as MNHNS and CDR2 as SASEGT. The CDR3 sequence is 13 residues long. Trimming left V 6 bases short and J 5 bases short, with 10 bases between. Study-wide findings and caveats: HCRT-specific and TRIB2-specific autoreactive clonotypes appeared among same-patient CSF and blood CD4+ clonotypes. Healthy controls reportedly lacked the autoreactive clonotypes serially found in patients' blood. No autoreactive T cell clone sequences appeared in some memory CD4+ repertoires.

Specimen: CD45RA- memory CD4+ T cells from PBMCs. The chain uses TRBV6-1 and TRBJ1-4; no reliable D call. This receptor was obtained from a human donor with narcolepsy. CDR3 sequence reads: CASRTVKNEKLFF. The CDR3 bases are TGTGCCAGCAGAACGGTCAAGAATGAAAAACTGTTTTTT.